These 13 T cell receptor beta chains were sequenced from one sample in a study of OX40 agonist ivuxolimab in advanced cancers. Profiled with immunoSEQ multiplex PCR; TCRdb holds only in-frame clones, not every one. The sample lists 57,000 or so clones, 80% to 90% occurring once. The material was CD4+ or CD8+ T cells sorted from blood, obtained in a trial of the OX40 agonist ivuxolimab. The receptors come from an adult with an advanced solid tumor such as melanoma, head and neck, liver or kidney cancer.

V is TRBV21-1 and J is TRBJ2-5; the D call in the table, TRBD2, was not verified against the DNA. TRBV21-1 is listed as a pseudogene. This CDR3 spans 19 amino acids. CDR3 DNA sequence: TGTGCCAGCAGCGAAAGGTTTATAGTAATAGGAGCGCTTCAAGAGACCCAGTACTTC. Translated: CASSERFIVIGALQETQYF.

V is TRBV5-6 and J is TRBJ1-4; D not resolved. The CDR3 is 16 amino acids. Germline-derived CDR1 and CDR2 are SGHDT and YYEEEE. Trimming left V 0 bases short and J 0 bases short, with 9 bases between. DNA for the CDR3: TGTGCCAGCAGCTTGGGTCGTATTGCAACTAATGAAAAACTGTTTTTT. It translates to CASSLGRIATNEKLFF.

This CDR3 is CASVVPGAKNIQYF. Here the CDR3 DNA reads TGTGCCAGTGTTGTCCCAGGGGCCAAAAACATTCAGTACTTC. This chain joins TRBV6-1 and TRBJ2-4, with D possibly TRBD1 on 5 matching bases. V was clipped by 9 bases and J by 1 base, with 13 bases between them. Germline CDR1 is MNHNS and CDR2 is SASEGT. The length of the CDR3 is 14 residues.

The chain is built from TRBV6-5 and TRBJ2-7; the D is unclear. The CDR3 has 12 amino acids. Germline CDR1 and CDR2: MNHEY and SVGAGI. V shed 4 bases and J shed 2 bases, with 6 bases lying between them. CDR3 in amino acids: CASSSGPYEQYF. The CDR3 DNA is TGTGCCAGCAGTTCTGGGCCCTACGAGCAGTACTTC.

This chain connects TRBV28 to TRBJ2-3; D tentatively fits TRBD1 or TRBD2 (5 bases each). The V gene's germline CDR1 is MDHEN and CDR2 SYDVKM. The CDR3 has 15 amino acids. V shed 5 bases and J shed 3 bases, with 15 bases lying between them. The CDR3 here is CASSPPSGLTDTQYF. The CDR3 nucleotides are TGTGCCAGCAGTCCCCCCTCGGGGCTTACAGATACGCAGTATTTT.

The gene calls are TRBV4-3 and TRBJ1-1, with D perhaps matching TRBD1 (6 bases). V was trimmed by 0 bases and J by 3 bases, leaving 17 bases between them. CDR1 is LGHNA, CDR2 YSLEER, per germline. There are 17 residues in the CDR3. The CDR3 here is CASSQDSRGQADTEAFF. The CDR3 DNA reads TGCGCCAGCAGCCAAGATTCGCGGGGGCAGGCCGACACTGAAGCTTTCTTT.

The chain employs TRBV28 and TRBJ2-7; TRBD2 matches at 7 bases. The CDR3 covers 16 residues. The germline gives CDR1 MDHEN, CDR2 SYDVKM. J gave up 1 base and V 0 bases, and 6 bases lay outside the gene matches. The CDR3 DNA follows: TGTGCCAGCAGTTTATGGGGAGGGTTCAGTTCCTACGAGCAGTACTTC. The encoded protein is CASSLWGGFSSYEQYF.

The chain carries TRBV27 and TRBJ2-7; TRBD1 matches 7 bases. The J segment lost 4 bases and the V segment lost 8 bases, leaving 8 bases of the junction unmatched. The CDR3 is 13 amino acids. CDR1 and CDR2 from the germline V gene are MNHEY and SMNVEV (reference sequence). CDR3 residues: CASGGEGAYEQYF. The DNA of the CDR3 is TGTGCCAGCGGGGGCGAGGGGGCATACGAGCAGTACTTC.

The chain is built from TRBV2 and TRBJ2-3; 10 nucleotides align to TRBD2. Germline CDR1 is SNHLY and CDR2 is FYNNEI. V dropped 4 bases and J dropped 1; count of bases not matched to a gene: 11. The length of the CDR3 is 18 residues. CDR3 bases: TGTGCCAGCAGTGGACTAGCGGGTCTCAAATCGGGCACAGATACGCAGTATTTT. This gives the protein CASSGLAGLKSGTDTQYF.

The CDR3 is CASSSGRETQYF. The DNA for the CDR3 is TGTGCCAGCAGCTCGGGGCGGGAGACCCAGTACTTC. The J gene is TRBJ2-5, the V gene TRBV5-6; D could derive from TRBD1 or TRBD2 (5 bases each). The V gene lost 3 bases and the J gene lost 5 bases, with 8 bases spanning the gap. Germline lookup yields CDR1 SGHDT and CDR2 YYEEEE. The CDR3 length is 12 residues.

The chain couples TRBV5-4 to TRBJ2-7; D is possibly TRBD2 (5 bases). Germline values: CDR1 SGHNT, CDR2 YYREEE (reference sequence). The germline V and J ends were trimmed by 7 bases and 2 bases, with 13 bases remaining between them. This CDR3 comprises 13 residues. CDR3 loop: CASQTPGTYEQYF. CDR3 DNA sequence: TGTGCCAGCCAAACGCCGGGGACCTACGAGCAGTACTTC.

The rearrangement joins TRBV29-1 to TRBJ2-2; no definite D call. CDR3 length equals 12 residues. Germline lookup yields CDR1 SQVTM and CDR2 ANQGSEA. The ends were cut back, 4 bases at V and 3 bases at J, with 6 bases in the middle. For the CDR3, the DNA is TGCAGCGTTGTTCAGGACACCGGGGAGCTGTTTTTT. The encoded protein is CSVVQDTGELFF.

The rearrangement joins TRBV28 to TRBJ2-7; 9 nucleotides line up with TRBD1. J gave up 2 bases and V 4 bases, and 3 bases lay outside the gene matches. The germline CDR1 and CDR2 sequences are MDHEN and SYDVKM. There are 14 residues in the CDR3. The CDR3 DNA follows: TGTGCCAGCAGTTCCACAGGGGGCGCCTACGAGCAGTACTTC. The encoded protein is CASSSTGGAYEQYF. The whole variable domain, filled in from reference TRBV28 and TRBJ2-7, reads DVKVTQSSRYLVKRTGEKVFLECVQDMDHENMFWYRQDPGLGLRLIYFSYDVKMKEKGDIPEGYSVSREKKERFSLILESASTNQTSMYLCASSSTGGAYEQYFGPGTRLTVT.